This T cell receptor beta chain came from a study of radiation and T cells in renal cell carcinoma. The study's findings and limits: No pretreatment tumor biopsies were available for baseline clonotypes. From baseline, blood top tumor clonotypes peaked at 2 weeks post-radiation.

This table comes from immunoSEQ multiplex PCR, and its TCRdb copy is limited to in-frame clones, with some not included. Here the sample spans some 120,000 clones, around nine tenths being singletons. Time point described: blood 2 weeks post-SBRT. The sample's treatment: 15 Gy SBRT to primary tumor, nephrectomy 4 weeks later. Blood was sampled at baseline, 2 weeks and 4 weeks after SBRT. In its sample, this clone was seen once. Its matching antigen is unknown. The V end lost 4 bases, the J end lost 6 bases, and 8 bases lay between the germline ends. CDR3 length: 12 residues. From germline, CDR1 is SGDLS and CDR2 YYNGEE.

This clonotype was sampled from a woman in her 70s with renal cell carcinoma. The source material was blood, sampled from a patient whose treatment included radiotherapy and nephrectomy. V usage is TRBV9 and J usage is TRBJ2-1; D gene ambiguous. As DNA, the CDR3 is TGTGCCAGCAGCCTCATTAGCAATGAGCAGTTCTTC. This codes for CASSLISNEQFF.